The rows below give T cell receptor beta chains drawn from one sample of a study of T cell repertoires in cytomegalovirus infection. Which antigens these TCRs recognize remains unknown. One entry per CDR3 protein, called by TCRdb with MiXCR from the reads. This table has around 360,000 distinct CDR3 sequences, roughly 36% appearing once. Sequences were derived from cultured PBMCs, sampled from culture after CMV antigen stimulation. These receptors all come from a human donor in good health (CMV status not recorded). Some clones in this sample may be carry-over from other donors' samples. CDR3s include the opening cysteine and the closing phenylalanine or tryptophan. D genes are given only for firm matches. Clone size appears in some rows only: once, few, many, or a class for an expanded clone.

J | V | length | D | size | CDR3 | DNA
TRBJ2-1 | TRBV20-1 | 12 | . | . | CSAFSGYNEQFF | TGCAGTGCTTTTAGCGGCTACAATGAGCAGTTCTTC
TRBJ2-1 | TRBV12-3/TRBV12-4 | 16 | TRBD2 | few | CASSAQAGVAVNEQFF | TGTGCCAGCAGCGCCCAGGCGGGAGTTGCCGTCAATGAGCAGTTCTTC
TRBJ1-3 | TRBV20-1 | 15 | TRBD1 | few | CSARGQGATGNTIYF | TGCAGTGCTAGGGGGCAGGGGGCAACTGGAAACACCATATATTTT
TRBJ2-1 | TRBV7-2 | 14 | TRBD1 | few | CASSFDRGEGEQFF | TGTGCCAGCAGCTTCGACAGGGGGGAAGGTGAGCAGTTCTTC
TRBJ2-2 | TRBV7-6 | 18 | . | few | CASSYRGSGTSNLGELFF | TGTGCCAGCAGCTATAGGGGTTCCGGGACATCGAACCTCGGGGAGCTGTTTTTT
TRBJ2-1 | TRBV12-3/TRBV12-4 | 17 | TRBD2 | . | CASSRILAGARIDEQFF | TGTGCCAGCAGCCGAATTTTAGCGGGGGCAAGAATCGATGAGCAGTTCTTC
TRBJ1-2 | TRBV4-3 | 14 | . | . | CASSQSGGNNGYTF | TGCGCCAGCAGCCAAAGTGGGGGGAACAATGGCTACACCTTC
TRBJ2-1 | TRBV19 | 15 | TRBD2 | . | CASRGGAGGPGEQFF | TGTGCCAGTAGGGGGGGAGCGGGAGGGCCGGGTGAGCAGTTCTTC
TRBJ2-1 | TRBV12-3/TRBV12-4 | 19 | . | . | CASSPGGRVAGAPYNEQFF | TGTGCCAGCAGCCCCGGCGGACGGGTGGCGGGTGCCCCCTACAATGAGCAGTTCTTC
TRBJ2-1 | TRBV5-5 | 16 | . | . | CASSLRGPGSYNEQFF | TGTGCCAGCAGCTTACGAGGGCCAGGGTCCTACAATGAGCAGTTCTTC
TRBJ1-1 | TRBV12-3/TRBV12-4 | 17 | . | many | CASSLRERRTVRAEAFF | TGTGCCAGCAGTTTAAGGGAAAGGCGGACAGTTAGGGCTGAAGCTTTCTTT
TRBJ2-3 | TRBV7-8 | 16 | . | few | CASSLAYRGAPDTQYF | TGTGCCAGCAGCTTAGCGTATCGGGGGGCCCCAGATACGCAGTATTTT
TRBJ1-1 | TRBV6-8 | 13 | . | . | CASSYHDGTEAFF | TGTGCCAGCAGTTACCATGACGGCACTGAAGCTTTCTTT
TRBJ2-1 | TRBV5-6 | 16 | TRBD1 | . | CASSPLDLGGLNEQFF | TGTGCCAGCAGCCCCTTGGACTTAGGGGGCCTCAATGAGCAGTTCTTC
TRBJ2-5 | TRBV11-2 | 16 | TRBD2 | many | CASSYGSGSLQETQYF | TGTGCCAGCAGCTATGGTAGCGGGAGCCTTCAAGAGACCCAGTACTTC
TRBJ1-6 | TRBV6-5 | 15 | . | . | CASSYSSAGGSPLHF | TGTGCCAGCAGTTACTCGTCGGCAGGAGGCTCACCCCTCCACTTT
TRBJ2-1 | TRBV28 | 20 | TRBD2 | . | CASSLARTSGRGSSYNEQFF | TGTGCCAGCAGTTTAGCCCGGACTAGCGGGAGGGGTAGCTCCTACAATGAGCAGTTCTTC
TRBJ1-1 | TRBV11-2 | 13 | TRBD1 | . | CASRRDRGTEAFF | TGTGCCAGCAGACGGGACAGGGGCACTGAAGCTTTCTTT
TRBJ1-3 | TRBV4-1 | 19 | . | . | CASSQDRVGQWGSGNTIYF | TGCGCCAGCAGCCAAGATCGGGTGGGCCAGTGGGGCTCTGGAAACACCATATATTTT
TRBJ1-5 | TRBV27 | 13 | . | few | CASAGASNQPQHF | TGTGCCAGCGCGGGCGCGAGCAATCAGCCCCAGCATTTT